This is a list of T cell receptor beta chains from one sample in a study of blood T cell repertoires in COVID-19. The repertoire was sequenced with immunoSEQ multiplex PCR; TCRdb's copy has only in-frame clones and lacks some. The sample contains 200,000 to 250,000 clones, around four fifths of which appear only once. Sequencing was done on a sample of peripheral blood. The receptors derive from a man aged 50-60 years with acute or convalescent COVID-19. Both conserved end residues are part of each CDR3. A D gene is named only where the DNA matches it firmly. Only part of the rows carry a size: once, few, many, or a class if the clone is expanded.

V	size	J	D	DNA	CDR3
TRBV18	.	TRBJ1-2	TRBD1	TGTGCCAGCTCACCGCAGGGGGACAGGGGGCTTGGCTACACCTTC	CASSPQGDRGLGYTF
TRBV11-3	.	TRBJ1-2	TRBD1	TGTGCCAGCAGCATGGACAGGGGGAATGGCTACACCTTC	CASSMDRGNGYTF
TRBV3-1/TRBV3-2	once	TRBJ2-7	.	TGTGCCAGCAGCCGTCTAGGGGACGAGCAGTACTTC	CASSRLGDEQYF
TRBV19	few	TRBJ2-3	.	TGTGCCAGTAGTTATCGGGAGCTTTCTTCAGATACGCAGTATTTT	CASSYRELSSDTQYF
TRBV5-6	.	TRBJ2-5	.	TGTGCCAGCAGCTGGAGTTTGCAAGAGACCCAGTACTTC	CASSWSLQETQYF
TRBV7-3	once	TRBJ1-2	.	TGTGCCAGCAGCGCGGGTGGCCGCTATGGCTACACCTTC	CASSAGGRYGYTF
TRBV6-1	.	TRBJ2-1	TRBD2	TGTGCCAGCAGTGGGGGACTAGCGGGGTATTACAATGAGCAGTTCTTC	CASSGGLAGYYNEQFF
TRBV2	.	TRBJ1-2	.	TGTGCCAGCAGTGAACGCTTGCGCCGCGGGGGCGCCAGCTATGGCTACACCTTC	CASSERLRRGGASYGYTF
TRBV3-1/TRBV3-2	.	TRBJ2-7	.	TGTGCCAGCAGCCAAGGGGGGACAATTATTTACGAGCAGTACTTC	CASSQGGTIIYEQYF
TRBV24-1	.	TRBJ2-1	TRBD2	TGTGCCTCAGAGGCGGGAGGCTCCTACAATGAGCAGTTCTTC	CASEAGGSYNEQFF
TRBV27	.	TRBJ1-2	TRBD1	TGTGCCAGCAGTCGCGACAGGGGTGGGGGCTACACCTTC	CASSRDRGGGYTF
TRBV27	.	TRBJ2-7	.	TGTGCCGGCAACCAGGGATTGCTCTACGAGCAGTACTTC	CAGNQGLLYEQYF
TRBV6-1	.	TRBJ1-2	.	TGTGCCAGCAGTGAATTAATGGTCGGCTATGGCTACACCTTC	CASSELMVGYGYTF
TRBV18	.	TRBJ1-5	.	TGTGCCAGCTCACCAAGGTCAGGTGATGAGCCCCAGCATTTT	CASSPRSGDEPQHF
TRBV5-5	few	TRBJ2-2	TRBD1	TGTGCCAGCAGCCCTAGGGACAGGGTCACCGGGGAGCTGTTTTTT	CASSPRDRVTGELFF
TRBV10-3	once	TRBJ1-1	TRBD1	TGTGCCATCAGTGATCGGGACAGGGAAGCTTTCTTT	CAISDRDREAFF
TRBV7-3	.	TRBJ2-3	.	TGTGCCAGCAGCTTACGTGGGGGGTACACAGATACGCAGTATTTT	CASSLRGGYTDTQYF
TRBV12-5	.	TRBJ2-7	.	TGTGCTAGTGGTTTGGTACACGTCGAGGGCAGGGGTCACGAGCAGTACTTC	CASGLVHVEGRGHEQYF
TRBV24-1	.	TRBJ2-3	.	TGTGCCACCGGAGAAGGCCTCGGAACCGCTAGCACAGATACGCAGTATTTT	CATGEGLGTASTDTQYF
TRBV9	.	TRBJ2-7	.	TGTGCCAGCACCCGCGGGGCCGCCTGGCGCGAGCAGTACTTC	CASTRGAAWREQYF
TRBV5-1	.	TRBJ1-1	TRBD1	TGCGCCAGCACCGCCCGGGACAGGGGCTGGAACACTGAAGCTTTCTTT	CASTARDRGWNTEAFF
TRBV7-9	once	TRBJ1-2	TRBD1	TGTGCCAGCAGCTTTTCGACAGGGGGCGGATACTATGGCTACACCTTC	CASSFSTGGGYYGYTF
TRBV15	few	TRBJ1-5	.	TGTGCCACCAGCAGAGTTTATAGCAATCAGCCCCAGCATTTT	CATSRVYSNQPQHF
TRBV11-2	once	TRBJ2-2	.	TGTGCCAGCAGCTTATCAGGGGCCGGGGAGCTGTTTTTT	CASSLSGAGELFF
TRBV7-9	.	TRBJ2-7	.	TGTGCCAGCAGCTTAGCTAGCAGGGGCTACGAGCAGTACTTC	CASSLASRGYEQYF
TRBV6-1	.	TRBJ1-6	.	TGTGCCAGCAGTGAAGCGCCGGGACACCCTAATTCACCCCTCCACTTT	CASSEAPGHPNSPLHF
TRBV7-9	.	TRBJ1-2	TRBD1	TGTGCCAGCAGCCAACAGCACAGGGGCGGCTACACCTTC	CASSQQHRGGYTF
TRBV24-1	.	TRBJ2-5	TRBD1	TGTGCCACCAGCGAGGACAGGGGCGGCGAGACCCAGTACTTC	CATSEDRGGETQYF
TRBV10-1	.	TRBJ2-1	.	TGCGCCAGCAGTGAGAGTACAGGTCAGTTCTACAATGAGCAGTTCTTC	CASSESTGQFYNEQFF
TRBV14	.	TRBJ2-5	.	TGTGCCAGCAGCCAAATCCCGGGAGTCGGGGAGACCCAGTACTTC	CASSQIPGVGETQYF
TRBV2	once	TRBJ2-2	.	TGTGCCAGTACGCTAGCGTTCGCCGGGGAGCTGTTTTTT	CASTLAFAGELFF
TRBV9	.	TRBJ1-3	.	TGTGCCAGCAGCGTAGATTTGGGCAGGGGCTCCTCTGGAAACACCATATATTTT	CASSVDLGRGSSGNTIYF
TRBV6-6	.	TRBJ1-5	.	TGTGCCAGCAGCCGAGGGCCCCCTGTCTGGCCCCAGCATTTT	CASSRGPPVWPQHF
TRBV6-4	.	TRBJ1-5	.	TGTGCCAGCAGTGACCCCAGGGCGGGACGGACCAATCAGCCCCAGCATTTT	CASSDPRAGRTNQPQHF
TRBV19	.	TRBJ2-7	.	TGTGCCAGTAGCCCTCCTCAGGGGTACGAGCAGTACTTC	CASSPPQGYEQYF
TRBV10-1	.	TRBJ1-3	TRBD1	TGCGCCAGCAGCGAGGGACAGGTCGGAAACACCATATATTTT	CASSEGQVGNTIYF
TRBV6-2/TRBV6-3	few	TRBJ1-2	.	TGTGCCAGCAGTGCGAGGGAGGGCCGCCTCTATGGCTACACCTTC	CASSAREGRLYGYTF
TRBV5-1	.	TRBJ2-2	.	TGCGCCAGCAGCTTGCCTAACACCGGGGAGCTGTTTTTT	CASSLPNTGELFF
TRBV7-6	.	TRBJ2-1	.	TGTGCCAGCAGCTCCAGGAGGGCCAGCAATGAGCAGTTCTTC	CASSSRRASNEQFF